This T cell receptor beta chain was found in a study of blood T cell repertoires in COVID-19. At the level of the study: Specimens from acute and convalescent COVID-19 originated in the United States, Italy and Spain.

Produced via immunoSEQ multiplex PCR; TCRdb's table is partial and in-frame only. The data hold a few hundred thousand clones, with about nine tenths observed a single time. This clone was seen a handful of times. Germline V lookup: CDR1 SGHRS, CDR2 YFSETQ. This CDR3 contains 17 residues. Trimming at V came to 3 bases and at J to 1 base, leaving 8 bases not matched to a gene. The gene calls are TRBV5-1 and TRBJ1-3; 9 bases line up with TRBD1. The source material was peripheral blood. The TCR comes from a woman in her 30s with active or convalescent COVID-19. The CDR3 here is CASSWTGDRASGNTIYF. The CDR3 DNA reads TGCGCCAGCAGCTGGACAGGGGACAGGGCTTCTGGAAACACCATATATTTT.